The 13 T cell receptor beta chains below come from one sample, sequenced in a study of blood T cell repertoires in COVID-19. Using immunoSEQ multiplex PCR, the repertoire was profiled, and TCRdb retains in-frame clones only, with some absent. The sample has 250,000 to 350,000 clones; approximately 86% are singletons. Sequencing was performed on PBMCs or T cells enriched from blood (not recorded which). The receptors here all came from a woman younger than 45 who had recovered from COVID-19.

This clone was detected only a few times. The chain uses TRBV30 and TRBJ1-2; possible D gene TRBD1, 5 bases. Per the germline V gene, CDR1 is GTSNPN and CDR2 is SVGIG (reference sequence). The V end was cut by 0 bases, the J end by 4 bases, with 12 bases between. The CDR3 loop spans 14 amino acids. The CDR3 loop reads CAWSVVDRSYGYTF. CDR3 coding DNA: TGTGCCTGGAGTGTAGTTGACAGATCCTATGGCTACACCTTC.

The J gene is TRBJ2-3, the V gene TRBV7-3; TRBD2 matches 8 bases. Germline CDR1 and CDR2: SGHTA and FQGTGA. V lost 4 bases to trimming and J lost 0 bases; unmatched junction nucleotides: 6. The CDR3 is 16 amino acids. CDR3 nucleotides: TGTGCCAGCAGCTCGGGGGCTAGCGGGAGCACAGATACGCAGTATTTT. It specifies CASSSGASGSTDTQYF.

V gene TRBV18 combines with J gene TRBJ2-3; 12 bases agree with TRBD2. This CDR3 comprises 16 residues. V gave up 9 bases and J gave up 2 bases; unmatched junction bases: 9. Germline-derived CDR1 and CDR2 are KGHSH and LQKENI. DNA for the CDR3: TGTGCCAGTACAACGACTAGCGGGGGACCCACAGATACGCAGTATTTT. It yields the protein CASTTTSGGPTDTQYF.

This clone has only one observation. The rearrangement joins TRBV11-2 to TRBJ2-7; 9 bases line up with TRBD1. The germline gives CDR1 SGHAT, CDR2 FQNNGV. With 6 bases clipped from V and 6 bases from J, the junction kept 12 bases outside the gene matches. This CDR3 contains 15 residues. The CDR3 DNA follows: TGTGCCAGCAGTTCCGGGACAGGGATATATAGCGAGCAGTACTTC. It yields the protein CASSSGTGIYSEQYF.

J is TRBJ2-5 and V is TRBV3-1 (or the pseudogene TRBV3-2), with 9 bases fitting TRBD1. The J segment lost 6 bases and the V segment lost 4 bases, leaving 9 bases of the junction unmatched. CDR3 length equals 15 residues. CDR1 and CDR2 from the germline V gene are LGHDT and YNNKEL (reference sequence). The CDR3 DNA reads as TGTGCCAGCAGCCTCGTACAGGGGGCGCAAAAGACCCAGTACTTC. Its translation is CASSLVQGAQKTQYF.

CDR3 region: CASSLRQANQPQHF. DNA for the CDR3: TGTGCCAGCAGTCTACGACAGGCAAATCAGCCCCAGCATTTT. V and J are TRBV27 and TRBJ1-5; tentative D call: TRBD1 (6 bases). V lost 5 bases and J lost 4, with 12 bases in between. Germline lookup yields CDR1 MNHEY and CDR2 SMNVEV (reference sequence). This CDR3 is 14 amino acids long.

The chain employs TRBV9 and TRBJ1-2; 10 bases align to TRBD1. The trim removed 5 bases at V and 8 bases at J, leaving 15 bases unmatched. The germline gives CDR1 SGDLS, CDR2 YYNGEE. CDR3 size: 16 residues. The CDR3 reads CASRTGTGDPNRGYTF. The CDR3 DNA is TGTGCCAGCAGGACCGGGACAGGGGACCCTAATCGGGGCTACACCTTC.

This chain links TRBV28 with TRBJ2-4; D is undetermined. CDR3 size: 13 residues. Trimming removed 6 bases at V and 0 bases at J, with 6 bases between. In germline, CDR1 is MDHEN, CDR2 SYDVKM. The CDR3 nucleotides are TGTGCCAGCAGCCTACTAGCCAAAAACATTCAGTACTTC. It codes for CASSLLAKNIQYF. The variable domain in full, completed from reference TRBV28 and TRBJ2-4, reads DVKVTQSSRYLVKRTGEKVFLECVQDMDHENMFWYRQDPGLGLRLIYFSYDVKMKEKGDIPEGYSVSREKKERFSLILESASTNQTSMYLCASSLLAKNIQYFGAGTRLSVL.

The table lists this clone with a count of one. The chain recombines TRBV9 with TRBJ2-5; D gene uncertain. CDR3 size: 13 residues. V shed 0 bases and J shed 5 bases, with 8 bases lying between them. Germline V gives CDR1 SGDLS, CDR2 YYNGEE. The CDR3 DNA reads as TGTGCCAGCAGCGTAGGCCCAGCGGAGACCCAGTACTTC. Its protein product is CASSVGPAETQYF.

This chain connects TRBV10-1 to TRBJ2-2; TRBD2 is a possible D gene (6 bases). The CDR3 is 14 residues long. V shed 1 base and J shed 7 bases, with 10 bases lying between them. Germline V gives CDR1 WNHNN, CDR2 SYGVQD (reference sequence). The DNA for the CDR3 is TGCGCCAGCAGTGAGTTCAGCGGGTTCGGGGAGCTGTTTTTT. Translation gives CASSEFSGFGELFF.

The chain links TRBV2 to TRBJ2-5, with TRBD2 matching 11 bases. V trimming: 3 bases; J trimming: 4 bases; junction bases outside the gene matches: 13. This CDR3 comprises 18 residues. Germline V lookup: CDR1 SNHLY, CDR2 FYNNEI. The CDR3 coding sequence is TGTGCCAGCAGTGACCCAGTAGCGGGGGGGCCCGGGATAGAGACCCAGTACTTC. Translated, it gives CASSDPVAGGPGIETQYF.

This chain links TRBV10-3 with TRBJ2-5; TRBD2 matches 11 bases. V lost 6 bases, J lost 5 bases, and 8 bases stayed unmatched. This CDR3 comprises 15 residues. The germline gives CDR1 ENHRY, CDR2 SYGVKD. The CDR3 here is CAISEIAGGHETQYF. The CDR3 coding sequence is TGTGCCATCAGCGAGATAGCGGGGGGGCACGAGACCCAGTACTTC.

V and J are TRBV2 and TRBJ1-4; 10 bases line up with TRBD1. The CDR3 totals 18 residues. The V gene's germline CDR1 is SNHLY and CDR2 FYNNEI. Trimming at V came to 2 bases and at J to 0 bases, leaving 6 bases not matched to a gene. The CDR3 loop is CASSEPGQGPSTNEKLFF. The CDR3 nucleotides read TGTGCCAGCAGTGAACCGGGACAGGGGCCATCAACTAATGAAAAACTGTTTTTT.